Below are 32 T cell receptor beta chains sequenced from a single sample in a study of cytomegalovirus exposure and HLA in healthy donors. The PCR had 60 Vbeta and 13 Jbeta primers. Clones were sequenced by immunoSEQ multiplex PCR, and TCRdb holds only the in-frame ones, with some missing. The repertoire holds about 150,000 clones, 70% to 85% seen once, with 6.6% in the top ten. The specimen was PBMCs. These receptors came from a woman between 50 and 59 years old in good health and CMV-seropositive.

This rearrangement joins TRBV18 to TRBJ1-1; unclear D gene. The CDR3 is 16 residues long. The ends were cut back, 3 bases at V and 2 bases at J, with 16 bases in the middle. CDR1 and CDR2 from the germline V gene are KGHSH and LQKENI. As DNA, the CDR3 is TGTGCCAGCTCACCGAGGAGGTGGGATGGTAACACTGAAGCTTTCTTT. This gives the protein CASSPRRWDGNTEAFF.

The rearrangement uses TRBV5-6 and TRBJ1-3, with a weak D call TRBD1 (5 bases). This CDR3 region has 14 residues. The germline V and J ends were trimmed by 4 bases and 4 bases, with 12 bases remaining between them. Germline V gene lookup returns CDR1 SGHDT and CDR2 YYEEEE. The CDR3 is CASSTLQGGNTIYF. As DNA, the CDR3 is TGTGCCAGCAGCACGCTCCAGGGAGGAAACACCATATATTTT.

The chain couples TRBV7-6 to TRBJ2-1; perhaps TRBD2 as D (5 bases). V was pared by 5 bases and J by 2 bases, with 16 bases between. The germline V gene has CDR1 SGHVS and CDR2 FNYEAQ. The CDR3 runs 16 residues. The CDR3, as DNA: TGTGCCAGCAGCCGGCCCAGGAGGCACGCCTACAATGAGCAGTTCTTC. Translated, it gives CASSRPRRHAYNEQFF.

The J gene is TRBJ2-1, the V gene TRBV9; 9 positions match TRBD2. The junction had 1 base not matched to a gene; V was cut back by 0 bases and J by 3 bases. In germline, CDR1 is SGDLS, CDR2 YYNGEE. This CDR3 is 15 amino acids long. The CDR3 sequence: CASSVELAGYNEQFF. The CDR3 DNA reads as TGTGCCAGCAGCGTAGAACTAGCGGGCTACAATGAGCAGTTCTTC.

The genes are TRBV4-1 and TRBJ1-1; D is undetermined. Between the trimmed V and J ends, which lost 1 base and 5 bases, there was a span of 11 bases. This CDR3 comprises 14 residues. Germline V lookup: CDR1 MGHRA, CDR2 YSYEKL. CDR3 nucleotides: TGCGCCAGCAGCCAAGCTGAGGGATTGACTGAAGCTTTCTTT. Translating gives CASSQAEGLTEAFF.

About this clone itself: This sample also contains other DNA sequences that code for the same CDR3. CDR3 sequence reads: CASSLNVRGTGELFF. The CDR3 nucleotides are TGTGCCAGCAGCTTGAATGTAAGGGGAACTGGGGAGCTGTTTTTT. This rearrangement joins TRBV5-6 to TRBJ2-2, with a weak D call TRBD1 (5 bases). The CDR3 runs 15 residues. Germline V gene lookup returns CDR1 SGHDT and CDR2 YYEEEE. V gave up 1 base and J gave up 8 bases, with 15 bases separating them.

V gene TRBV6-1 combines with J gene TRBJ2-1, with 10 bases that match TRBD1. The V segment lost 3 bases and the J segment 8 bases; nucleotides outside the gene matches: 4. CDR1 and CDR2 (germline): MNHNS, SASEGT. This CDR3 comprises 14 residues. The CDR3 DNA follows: TGTGCCAGCAGTGAGGGACAGGGGTTAGATGAGCAGTTCTTC. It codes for CASSEGQGLDEQFF.

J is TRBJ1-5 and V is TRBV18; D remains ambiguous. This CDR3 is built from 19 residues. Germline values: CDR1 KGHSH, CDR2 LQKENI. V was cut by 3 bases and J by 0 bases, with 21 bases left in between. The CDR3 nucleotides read TGTGCCAGCTCACCCCCGTTACGGTCAGGACTAGATAGCAATCAGCCCCAGCATTTT. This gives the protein CASSPPLRSGLDSNQPQHF.

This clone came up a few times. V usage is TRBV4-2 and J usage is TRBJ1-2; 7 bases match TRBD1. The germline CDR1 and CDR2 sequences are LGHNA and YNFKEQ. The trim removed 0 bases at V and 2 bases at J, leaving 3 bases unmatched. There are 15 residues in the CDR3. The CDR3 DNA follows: TGTGCCAGCAGCCAAGAAAACAGGGGAAACTATGGCTACACCTTC. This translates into CASSQENRGNYGYTF.

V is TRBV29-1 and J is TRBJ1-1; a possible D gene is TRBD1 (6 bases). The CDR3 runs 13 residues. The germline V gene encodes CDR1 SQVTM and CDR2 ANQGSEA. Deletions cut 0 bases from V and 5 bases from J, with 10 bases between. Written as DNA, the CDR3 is TGCAGCGTTGAAGATAGGGGGGGAACTGAAGCTTTCTTT. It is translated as CSVEDRGGTEAFF.

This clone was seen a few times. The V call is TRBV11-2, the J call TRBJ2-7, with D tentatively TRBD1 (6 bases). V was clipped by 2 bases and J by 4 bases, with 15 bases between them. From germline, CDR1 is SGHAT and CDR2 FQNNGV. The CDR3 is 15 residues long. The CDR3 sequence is CASSLTGTPDYEQYF. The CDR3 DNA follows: TGTGCCAGCAGCTTAACCGGGACACCAGATTACGAGCAGTACTTC.

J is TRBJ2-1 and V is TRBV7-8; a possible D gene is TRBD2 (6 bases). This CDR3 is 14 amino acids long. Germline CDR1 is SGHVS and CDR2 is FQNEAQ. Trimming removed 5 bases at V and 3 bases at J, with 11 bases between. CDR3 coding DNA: TGTGCCAGCAGCGGGGGGACCAACTACAATGAGCAGTTCTTC. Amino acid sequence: CASSGGTNYNEQFF. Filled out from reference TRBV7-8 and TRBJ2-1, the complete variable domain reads GAGVSQSPRYKVAKRGQDVALRCDPISGHVSLFWYQQALGQGPEFLTYFQNEAQLDKSGLPSDRFFAERPEGSVSTLKIQRTQQEDSAVYLCASSGGTNYNEQFFGPGTRLTVL.

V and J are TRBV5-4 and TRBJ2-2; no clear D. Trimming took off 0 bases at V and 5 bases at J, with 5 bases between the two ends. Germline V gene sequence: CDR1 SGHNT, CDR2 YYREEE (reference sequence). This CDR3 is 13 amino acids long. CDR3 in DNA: TGTGCCAGCAGCTTGGAGCGAACCGGGGAGCTGTTTTTT. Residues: CASSLERTGELFF.

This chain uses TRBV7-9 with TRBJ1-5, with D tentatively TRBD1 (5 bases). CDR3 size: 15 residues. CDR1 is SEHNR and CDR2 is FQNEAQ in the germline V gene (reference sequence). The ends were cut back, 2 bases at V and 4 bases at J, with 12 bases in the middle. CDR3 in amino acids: CASSLIGDGNQPQHF. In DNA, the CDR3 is TGTGCCAGCAGCTTAATAGGGGATGGGAATCAGCCCCAGCATTTT.

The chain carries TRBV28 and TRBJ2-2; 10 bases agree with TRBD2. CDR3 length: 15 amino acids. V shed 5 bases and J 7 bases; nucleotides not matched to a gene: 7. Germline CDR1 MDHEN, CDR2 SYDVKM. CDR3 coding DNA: TGTGCCAGCAGTGGAGCGGGGGGGCCCAGCGGGGAGCTGTTTTTT. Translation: CASSGAGGPSGELFF.

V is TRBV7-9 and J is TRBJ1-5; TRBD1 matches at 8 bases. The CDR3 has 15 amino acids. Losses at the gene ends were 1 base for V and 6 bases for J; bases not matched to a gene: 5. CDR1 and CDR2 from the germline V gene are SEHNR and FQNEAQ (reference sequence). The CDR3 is CASSLGDRIGQPQHF. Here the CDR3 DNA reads TGTGCCAGCAGCTTAGGGGACAGGATAGGTCAGCCCCAGCATTTT.

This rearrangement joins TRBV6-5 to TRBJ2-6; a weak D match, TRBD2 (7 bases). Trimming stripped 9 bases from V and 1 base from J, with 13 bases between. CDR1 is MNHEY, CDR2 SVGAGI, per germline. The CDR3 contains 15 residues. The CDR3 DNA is TGTGCCAGTCAAGGGGGGGGATCTGGGGCCAACGTCCTGACTTTC. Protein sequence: CASQGGGSGANVLTF.

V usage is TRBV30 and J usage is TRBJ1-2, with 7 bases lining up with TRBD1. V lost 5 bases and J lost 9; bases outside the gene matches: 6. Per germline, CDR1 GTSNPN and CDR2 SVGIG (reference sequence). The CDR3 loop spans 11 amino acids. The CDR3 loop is CAWETGQRYTF. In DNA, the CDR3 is TGTGCCTGGGAGACGGGACAGCGCTACACCTTC.

The CDR3 nucleotides are TGTGCCAGCAGCTTACCCCCCGGGACAGGGGGCTCCGAGCAGTACTTC. Its protein is CASSLPPGTGGSEQYF. The chain combines TRBV7-6 with TRBJ2-7, with 12 bases aligning to TRBD1. V lost 2 bases and J lost 6; bases outside the gene matches: 8. Looked up from germline, CDR1 is SGHVS and CDR2 is FNYEAQ. The CDR3 has 16 residues.

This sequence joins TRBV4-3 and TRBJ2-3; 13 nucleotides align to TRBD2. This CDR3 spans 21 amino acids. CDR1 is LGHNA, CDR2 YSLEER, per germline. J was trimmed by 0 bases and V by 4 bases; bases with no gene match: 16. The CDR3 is CASSPKVTSGGAGRSTDTQYF. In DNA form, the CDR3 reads TGCGCCAGCAGCCCCAAAGTCACTAGCGGGGGGGCCGGGAGGAGCACAGATACGCAGTATTTT.

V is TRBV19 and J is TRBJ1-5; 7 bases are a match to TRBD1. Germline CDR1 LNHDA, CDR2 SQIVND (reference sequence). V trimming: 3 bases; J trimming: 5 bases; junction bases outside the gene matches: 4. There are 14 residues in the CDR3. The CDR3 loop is CASSMGTVHQPQHF. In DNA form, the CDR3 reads TGTGCCAGTAGTATGGGGACAGTTCATCAGCCCCAGCATTTT.

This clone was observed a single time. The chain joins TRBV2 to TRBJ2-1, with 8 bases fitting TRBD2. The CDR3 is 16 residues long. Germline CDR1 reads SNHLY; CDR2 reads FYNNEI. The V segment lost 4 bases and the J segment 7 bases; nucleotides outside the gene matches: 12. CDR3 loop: CASSVRGGDYYNEQFF. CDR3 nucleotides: TGTGCCAGCAGTGTTCGGGGGGGGGATTATTATAATGAGCAGTTCTTC. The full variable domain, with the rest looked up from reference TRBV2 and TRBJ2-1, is EPEVTQTPSHQVTQMGQEVILRCVPISNHLYFYWYRQILGQKVEFLVSFYNNEISEKSEIFDDQFSVERPDGSNFTLKIRSTKLEDSAMYFCASSVRGGDYYNEQFFGPGTRLTVL.

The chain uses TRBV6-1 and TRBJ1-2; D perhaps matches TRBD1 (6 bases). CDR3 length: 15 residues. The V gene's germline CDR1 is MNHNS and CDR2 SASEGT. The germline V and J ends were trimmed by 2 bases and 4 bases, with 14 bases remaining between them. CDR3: CASSEPGHRIYGYTF. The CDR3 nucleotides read TGTGCCAGCAGTGAACCGGGACATCGGATCTATGGCTACACCTTC.

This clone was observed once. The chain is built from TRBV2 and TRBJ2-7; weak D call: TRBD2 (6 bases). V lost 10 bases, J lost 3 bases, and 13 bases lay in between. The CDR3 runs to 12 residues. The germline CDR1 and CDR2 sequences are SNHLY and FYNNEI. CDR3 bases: TGTGCCATCTCTTGGACTATCTACGAGCAGTACTTC. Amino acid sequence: CAISWTIYEQYF.

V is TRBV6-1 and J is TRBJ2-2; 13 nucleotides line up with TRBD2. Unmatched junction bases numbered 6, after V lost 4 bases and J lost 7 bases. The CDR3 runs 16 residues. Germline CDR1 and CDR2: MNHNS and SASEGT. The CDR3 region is CASSVTSGGHSGELFF. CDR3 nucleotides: TGTGCCAGCAGTGTGACTAGCGGGGGGCATAGCGGGGAGCTGTTTTTT.

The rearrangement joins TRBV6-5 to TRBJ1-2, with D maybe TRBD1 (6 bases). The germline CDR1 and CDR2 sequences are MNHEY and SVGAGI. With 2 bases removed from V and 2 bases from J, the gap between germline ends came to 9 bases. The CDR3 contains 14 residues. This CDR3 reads CASSYGQPNYGYTF. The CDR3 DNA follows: TGTGCCAGCAGTTACGGACAGCCCAACTATGGCTACACCTTC.

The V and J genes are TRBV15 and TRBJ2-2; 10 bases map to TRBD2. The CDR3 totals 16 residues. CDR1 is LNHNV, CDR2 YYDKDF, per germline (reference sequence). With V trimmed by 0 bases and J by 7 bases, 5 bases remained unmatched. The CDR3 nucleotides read TGTGCCACCAGCAGAGAAGCGGGGGGGCGTAACGGGGAGCTGTTTTTT. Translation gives CATSREAGGRNGELFF.

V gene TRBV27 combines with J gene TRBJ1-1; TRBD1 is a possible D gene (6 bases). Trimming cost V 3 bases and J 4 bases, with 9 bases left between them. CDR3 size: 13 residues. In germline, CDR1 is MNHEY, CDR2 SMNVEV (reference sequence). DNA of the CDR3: TGTGCCAGCAGTTTCAAGGACAGCACTGAAGCTTTCTTT. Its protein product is CASSFKDSTEAFF.

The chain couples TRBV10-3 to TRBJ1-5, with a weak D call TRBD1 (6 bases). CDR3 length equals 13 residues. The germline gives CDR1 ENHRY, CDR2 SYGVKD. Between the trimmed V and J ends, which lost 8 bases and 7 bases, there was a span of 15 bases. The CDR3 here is CAIQEAGEQPQHF. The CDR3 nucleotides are TGTGCCATCCAGGAGGCAGGGGAACAGCCCCAGCATTTT.

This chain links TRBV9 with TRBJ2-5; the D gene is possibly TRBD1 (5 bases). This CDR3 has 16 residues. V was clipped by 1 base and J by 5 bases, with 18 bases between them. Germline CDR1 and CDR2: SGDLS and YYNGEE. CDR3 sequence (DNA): TGTGCCAGCAGCGTAACAGGAGCTCTACAAGGGGAGACCCAGTACTTC. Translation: CASSVTGALQGETQYF.

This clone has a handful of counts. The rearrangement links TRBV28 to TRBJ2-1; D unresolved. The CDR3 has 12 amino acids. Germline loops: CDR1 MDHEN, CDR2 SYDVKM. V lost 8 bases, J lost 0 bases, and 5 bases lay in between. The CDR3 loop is CASASSYNEQFF. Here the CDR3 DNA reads TGTGCCAGCGCGAGCTCCTACAATGAGCAGTTCTTC.

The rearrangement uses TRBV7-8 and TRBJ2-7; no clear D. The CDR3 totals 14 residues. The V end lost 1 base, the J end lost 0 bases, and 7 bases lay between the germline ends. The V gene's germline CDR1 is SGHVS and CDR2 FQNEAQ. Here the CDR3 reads CASSLGRSSYEQYF. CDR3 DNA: TGTGCCAGCAGCTTAGGACGGAGCTCCTACGAGCAGTACTTC.